This T cell receptor (beta chain) appears in the sequencing data of a study of T cells in Graves' hyperthyroidism and ophthalmopathy. Clinicians diagnosed patients from clinical symptoms, serum thyroxine and TRAb, thyroid ultrasound and orbital computed tomography. Trimming took off 6 bases at V and 3 bases at J, with 14 bases between the two ends. The CDR3 runs to 13 residues. The germline gives CDR1 SQVTM, CDR2 ANQGSEA. Study-level results: Ophthalmopathy prediction by the model preceded onset by a median approximately 5.9 months.

Researchers amplified the TCR beta CDR3 regions from RNA transcripts. First-round RT-PCR with HTBI primers amplified the TCR CDR3 region. TCRdb itself ran the multiplex PCR reads through MiXCR, one entry per CDR3 protein. The profile shows a few hundred thousand distinct CDR3 sequences, roughly 13% of them singletons. This clonotype was counted many times. Its antigen remains unidentified. The sample was blood. The receptor was derived from a middle-aged woman with Graves' ophthalmopathy. The genes are TRBV29-1 and TRBJ1-1; TRBD1 is a possible D gene (6 bases). The CDR3 loop reads CSVAGTLYTEAFF. The CDR3 DNA reads as TGCAGCGTCGCAGGGACACTTTACACTGAAGCTTTCTTT.